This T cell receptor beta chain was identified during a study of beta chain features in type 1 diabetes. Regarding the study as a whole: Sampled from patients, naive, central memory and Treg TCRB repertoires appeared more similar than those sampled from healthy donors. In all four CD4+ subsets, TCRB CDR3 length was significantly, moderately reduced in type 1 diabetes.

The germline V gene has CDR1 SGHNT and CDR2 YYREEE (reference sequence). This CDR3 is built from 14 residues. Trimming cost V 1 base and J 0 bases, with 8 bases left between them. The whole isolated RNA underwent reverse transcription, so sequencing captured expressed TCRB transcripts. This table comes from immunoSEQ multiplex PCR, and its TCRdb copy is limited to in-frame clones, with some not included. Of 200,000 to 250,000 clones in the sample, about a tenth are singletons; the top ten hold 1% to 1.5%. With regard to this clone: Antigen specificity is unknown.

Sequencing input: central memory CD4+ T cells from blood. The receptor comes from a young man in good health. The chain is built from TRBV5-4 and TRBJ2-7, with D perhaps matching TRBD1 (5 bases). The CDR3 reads CASSLTGSSYEQYF. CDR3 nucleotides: TGTGCCAGCAGCTTGACAGGTTCCTCCTACGAGCAGTACTTC.